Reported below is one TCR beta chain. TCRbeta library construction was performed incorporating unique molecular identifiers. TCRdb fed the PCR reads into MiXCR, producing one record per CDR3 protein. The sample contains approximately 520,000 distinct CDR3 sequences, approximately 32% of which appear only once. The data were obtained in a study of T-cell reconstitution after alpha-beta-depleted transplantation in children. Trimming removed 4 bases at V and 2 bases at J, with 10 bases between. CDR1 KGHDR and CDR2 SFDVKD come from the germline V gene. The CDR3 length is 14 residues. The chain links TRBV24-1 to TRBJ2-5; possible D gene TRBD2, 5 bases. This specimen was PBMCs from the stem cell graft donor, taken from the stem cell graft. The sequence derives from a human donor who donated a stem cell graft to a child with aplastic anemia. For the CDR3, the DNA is TGTGCCACCAGTGACTTGGACTCTCAAGAGACCCAGTACTTC. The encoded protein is CATSDLDSQETQYF.